This T cell receptor (beta chain) stems from a study of blood T cell repertoires in COVID-19. About the study: The United States, Italy and Spain were the sources of the acute and convalescent COVID-19 samples. The analysed material was cDNA or gDNA that came from T cells, B-cell-depleted T cells, or PBMCs.

Per the original methods: Quantification of nucleated cells was approximated via reference gene primer amplification. Some clones are missing from TCRdb's copy, which holds only in-frame ones; the method was immunoSEQ multiplex PCR. The V and J calls and clone size were taken over from that table, and D and trimming were inferred from the DNA. The sample holds a few hundred thousand clones; around four fifths are singletons and the top ten take 4.6%. Points on this clone: An end of the junction does not agree with germline; a read error may underlie this.

Germline CDR1 and CDR2: SSHAT and FNYEAQ (reference sequence). The CDR3 is made up of 13 amino acids. Sequencing was done on a sample of peripheral blood. The sequence was obtained from a man aged 60-69 years who had recovered from COVID-19. The rearrangement joins TRBV7-7 to TRBJ2-1, with D perhaps TRBD2 (6 bases). This chain's CDR3 is CASSPNSGLEQFF. CDR3 in DNA: TGTGCTAGCAGCCCAAATAGCGGATTAGAGCAGTTCTTC. Full variable domain (remainder filled in from reference TRBV7-7 and TRBJ2-1): GAGVSQSPRYKVTKRGQDVTLRCDPISSHATLYWYQQALGQGPEFLTYFNYEAQPDKSGLPSDRFSAERPEGSISTLTIQRTEQRDSAMYRCASSPNSGLEQFFGPGTRLTVL.